This T cell receptor beta chain came from a study of shared clonotypes between healthy human individuals. On this clone itself: The antigen is undetermined.

Findings of the study overall: Across a few donors, naive CD4 shared roughly 5%, naive CD8 around 3.8%, memory CD4 roughly 2.2%, memory CD8 roughly 0.37%. Clonotypes shared by all four donors outscored non-shared clonotypes in generation probability. Clonotype sharing among donors, it was expected, would be affected by sequencing depth.

Sequencing used immunoSEQ multiplex PCR; TCRdb keeps in-frame clones, though not all of them. The sample shows about 2.1 million clones, around 95% of them seen only once. It was CD45RO-negative cells, positively selected for CCR7, that made up naive CD8 cells, with terminally differentiated effector memory CD45RA+ cells excluded. Donors comprised only Caucasian adults living in Nashville, Tennessee. This CDR3 has 12 residues. Trimming removed 4 bases at V and 3 bases at J, with 8 bases between. Germline CDR1 is SGHRS and CDR2 is YFSETQ. Sequencing was performed on naive CD8+ T cells from PBMCs. This sequence was found in a young man in good health. Some clones in this sample may be carry-over from other donors' samples. The chain uses TRBV5-1 and TRBJ2-7; no clear D gene. In nucleotides, the CDR3 is TGCGCCAGCAGCACAAACAGCTACGAGCAGTACTTC. Translated: CASSTNSYEQYF.